The 22 T cell receptor beta chains below were found in one sample sequenced in a study of shared T cell receptors in the human thymus. Sequenced by immunoSEQ multiplex PCR; TCRdb stores in-frame clones only, minus some. In the table there are hundreds of thousands of clones, roughly 90% of which are singletons. These data also formed part of another study, on human thymus T cells.

The sequenced material came from thymocytes. Receptor source: a boy in the first two years of life with a congenital heart defect.

This chain links TRBV5-4 with TRBJ2-1, with TRBD2 identical over 11 bases. Germline assignment: CDR1 SGHNT and CDR2 YYREEE (reference sequence). The CDR3 is made up of 19 amino acids. After removal of 0 bases from V and 3 bases from J, the junction contained 11 bases not matched to a gene. CDR3 in amino acids: CASSLEQGGLAAGYNEQFF. The CDR3 DNA sequence: TGTGCCAGCAGCTTGGAACAGGGGGGACTAGCGGCGGGCTACAATGAGCAGTTCTTC.

The J gene is TRBJ1-1, the V gene TRBV29-1; 10 bases fit TRBD1. V gave up 4 bases and J gave up 5 bases; unmatched junction bases: 4. The germline gives CDR1 SQVTM, CDR2 ANQGSEA. The CDR3 extends over 13 amino acids. Here the CDR3 reads CSVAGTGETEAFF. CDR3 DNA: TGCAGCGTTGCGGGGACAGGGGAAACTGAAGCTTTCTTT. The whole variable domain, remainder taken from reference TRBV29-1 and TRBJ1-1, is SAVISQKPSRDICQRGTSLTIQCQVDSQVTMMFWYRQQPGQSLTLIATANQGSEATYESGFVIDKFPISRPNLTFSTLTVSNMSPEDSSIYLCSVAGTGETEAFFGQGTRLTVV.

The chain combines TRBV4-2 with TRBJ2-7; D is uncertain. Germline V gives CDR1 LGHNA, CDR2 YNFKEQ. The V gene lost 1 base and the J gene lost 4 bases, with 17 bases spanning the gap. The CDR3 sequence is 16 residues long. CDR3: CASSQGKVAGRYEQYF. CDR3 nucleotide sequence: TGTGCCAGCAGCCAAGGGAAGGTAGCTGGAAGGTACGAGCAGTACTTC.

V and J are TRBV2 and TRBJ2-5, with D uncertain. CDR1 is SNHLY and CDR2 is FYNNEI in the germline V gene. Trimming shortened V by 2 bases and J by 7 bases, and 11 bases separated the two germline ends. The CDR3 length is 13 residues. This CDR3 reads CASSETPEVTQYF. The DNA of the CDR3 is TGTGCCAGCAGTGAAACACCTGAGGTGACCCAGTACTTC.

The CDR3 loop reads CASSDQGAINEKLFF. The CDR3 DNA sequence: TGTGCCAGCAGCGACCAGGGGGCTATTAATGAAAAACTGTTTTTT. The chain links TRBV7-8 to TRBJ1-4, with 8 bases lining up with TRBD1. V shed 5 bases, J shed 4 bases, and the junction held 6 bases outside the gene matches. The CDR3 is 15 residues long. Germline V gives CDR1 SGHVS, CDR2 FQNEAQ.

For this clone: Additional DNA sequences in this sample encode the identical CDR3. This chain links TRBV4-3 with TRBJ2-7; D is perhaps TRBD1 (5 bases). The CDR3 is 16 residues long. V was pared by 0 bases and J by 1 base, with 13 bases between. In germline, CDR1 is LGHNA, CDR2 YSLEER. CDR3 nucleotide sequence: TGCGCCAGCAGCCAAGAGAGAAAGGGGTCGTCCTACGAGCAGTACTTC. It specifies CASSQERKGSSYEQYF.

V is TRBV28 and J is TRBJ2-7; TRBD1 agrees at 7 bases. The CDR3 covers 14 residues. The V gene end was trimmed by 9 bases and the J gene end by 5 bases; junction bases not matched to a gene: 13. CDR1 is MDHEN and CDR2 is SYDVKM in the germline V gene. CDR3 region: CASSQRGRVNEQYF. The CDR3 region has the DNA TGTGCCAGTTCCCAGAGGGGGCGCGTCAACGAGCAGTACTTC.

J is TRBJ1-2 and V is TRBV4-1, with 8 nucleotides matching TRBD1. Germline lookup yields CDR1 MGHRA and CDR2 YSYEKL. The CDR3 covers 15 residues. V dropped 4 bases and J dropped 1; count of bases not matched to a gene: 5. CDR3 DNA sequence: TGCGCCAGCAGCCCCCGGACAGGGTTTAACTATGGCTACACCTTC. This sequence encodes CASSPRTGFNYGYTF.

V and J are TRBV4-1 and TRBJ1-3; TRBD1 agrees at 7 bases. CDR3 length: 15 residues. CDR1 MGHRA and CDR2 YSYEKL come from the germline V gene. With 7 bases clipped from V and 7 bases from J, the junction kept 13 bases outside the gene matches. The CDR3 nucleotides are TGCGCCAGCAAGGGGGTCGGGACAGCAAGGAACACCATATATTTT. Translation gives CASKGVGTARNTIYF.

V gene TRBV7-4 combines with J gene TRBJ2-2; 16 bases match TRBD2. The CDR3 length is 18 residues. After removal of 5 bases from V and 0 bases from J, the junction contained 3 bases not matched to a gene. The germline V gene encodes CDR1 SGHVT and CDR2 SQSDAQ. The CDR3 loop is CASSPGTSGRANTGELFF. The DNA for the CDR3 is TGTGCCAGCAGCCCCGGGACTAGCGGGAGGGCGAACACCGGGGAGCTGTTTTTT.

The rearrangement uses TRBV28 and TRBJ1-1; tentative D call: TRBD1 (5 bases). CDR3 size: 12 residues. Germline loops: CDR1 MDHEN, CDR2 SYDVKM. V was shortened by 6 bases and J by 4 bases, with 9 bases between the two germline ends. The CDR3 sequence is CASRKGSTEAFF. Here the CDR3 DNA reads TGTGCCAGCAGGAAGGGGTCCACTGAAGCTTTCTTT.

The chain has TRBV6-5 and TRBJ1-1; D may be TRBD1 (5 bases). CDR1 is MNHEY and CDR2 is SVGAGI in the germline V gene. Trimming stripped 7 bases from V and 6 bases from J, with 18 bases between. This CDR3 region has 14 residues. CDR3 sequence: CASTGEARDAEAFF. The DNA for the CDR3 is TGTGCCAGCACCGGGGAGGCCAGGGACGCTGAAGCTTTCTTT.

The chain is built from TRBV11-2 and TRBJ2-2; a possible D gene is TRBD2 (5 bases). The CDR3 has 17 amino acids. V was pared by 5 bases and J by 0 bases, with 16 bases between. Germline lookup yields CDR1 SGHAT and CDR2 FQNNGV. The DNA of the CDR3 is TGTGCCAGCAGCCTAGTCCTCACTAGGGCGAACACCGGGGAGCTGTTTTTT. Protein product: CASSLVLTRANTGELFF.

The chain employs TRBV6-6 and TRBJ1-2; maybe TRBD1 (5 bases). There are 15 residues in the CDR3. CDR1 and CDR2 (germline): MNHNY, SVGAGI (reference sequence). Trimming left V 6 bases short and J 1 base short, with 15 bases between. CDR3: CASSPFQQVNYGYTF. Here the CDR3 DNA reads TGTGCCAGCAGCCCCTTTCAACAGGTTAACTATGGCTACACCTTC.

The chain couples TRBV30 to TRBJ1-2; TRBD1 matches 10 bases. Trimming cost V 3 bases and J 4 bases; bases outside gene matches: 5. CDR3 size: 14 residues. CDR1 is GTSNPN and CDR2 is SVGIG in the germline V gene (reference sequence). CDR3 sequence (DNA): TGTGCCTGGAGGGGACAGGGGTTCCCCTATGGCTACACCTTC. Its translation is CAWRGQGFPYGYTF.

V is TRBV7-6 and J is TRBJ2-7; a possible D gene is TRBD2 (5 bases). The V gene's germline CDR1 is SGHVS and CDR2 FNYEAQ. CDR3 size: 15 residues. Trimming pared 2 bases from V and 0 bases from J, leaving 11 bases between. This CDR3 reads CASSLLCGFSYEQYF. The CDR3 coding sequence is TGTGCCAGCAGCTTATTATGCGGGTTCTCCTACGAGCAGTACTTC. Drawing the rest from reference TRBV7-6 and TRBJ2-7, the complete variable domain is GAGVSQSPRYKVTKRGQDVALRCDPISGHVSLYWYRQALGQGPEFLTYFNYEAQQDKSGLPNDRFSAERPEGSISTLTIQRTEQRDSAMYRCASSLLCGFSYEQYFGPGTRLTVT.

The genes are TRBV27 and TRBJ2-2, with 12 bases aligning to TRBD2. The CDR3 has 21 residues. Germline assignment: CDR1 MNHEY and CDR2 SMNVEV (reference sequence). With V trimmed by 1 base and J by 1 base, 13 bases remained unmatched. DNA for the CDR3: TGTGCCAGCAGTTTATACGGGCTAGCGGGAGGGTCTGGGAGGAACACCGGGGAGCTGTTTTTT. Protein product: CASSLYGLAGGSGRNTGELFF.

This clone was recorded only once. Distinct nucleotide sequences in the sample also encode this CDR3. The chain is built from TRBV7-2 and TRBJ2-7; 7 bases are a match to TRBD2. This CDR3 contains 12 residues. Per germline, CDR1 SGHTA and CDR2 FQGNSA. V shed 4 bases, J shed 4 bases, and the junction held 1 base outside the gene matches. CDR3 coding DNA: TGTGCCAGCAGCTGGGGGGGATACGAGCAGTACTTC. Translation gives CASSWGGYEQYF.

This chain uses TRBV6-4 with TRBJ2-7, with D possibly being TRBD1 (6 bases). This CDR3 has 14 residues. CDR1 and CDR2 from the germline V gene are MRHNA and SNTAGT. V was trimmed by 4 bases and J by 6 bases, leaving 16 bases between them. The CDR3 DNA reads TGTGCCAGCAGTGTATACAGGGTGGGGCGCGAGCAGTACTTC. Amino acid sequence: CASSVYRVGREQYF.

This rearrangement joins TRBV6-1 to TRBJ1-5; 10 positions agree with TRBD1. The V and J ends lost 8 bases and 7 bases, in that order; junction bases with no gene match: 8. The CDR3 sequence is 14 residues long. The V gene's germline CDR1 is MNHNS and CDR2 SASEGT. The CDR3 sequence: CASGGQGRRQPQHF. CDR3 nucleotide sequence: TGTGCCAGCGGGGGACAGGGGAGGAGGCAGCCCCAGCATTTT.

This sequence joins TRBV5-1 and TRBJ2-5; 8 nucleotides match TRBD2. The CDR3 sequence is 16 residues long. Germline-derived CDR1 and CDR2 are SGHRS and YFSETQ. The J segment lost 1 base and the V segment lost 0 bases, leaving 5 bases of the junction unmatched. CDR3 DNA sequence: TGCGCCAGCAGCTTGGGGAGCGGGAGAGGCCAAGAGACCCAGTACTTC. Residues: CASSLGSGRGQETQYF.

This chain connects TRBV10-2 to TRBJ2-7; maybe TRBD2 (5 bases). This CDR3 is built from 12 residues. Germline V gene lookup returns CDR1 WSHSY and CDR2 SAAADI. Trimming pared 7 bases from V and 2 bases from J, leaving 9 bases between. CDR3 amino acids: CASNGNTYEQYF. DNA for the CDR3: TGCGCCAGCAACGGGAATACCTACGAGCAGTACTTC.